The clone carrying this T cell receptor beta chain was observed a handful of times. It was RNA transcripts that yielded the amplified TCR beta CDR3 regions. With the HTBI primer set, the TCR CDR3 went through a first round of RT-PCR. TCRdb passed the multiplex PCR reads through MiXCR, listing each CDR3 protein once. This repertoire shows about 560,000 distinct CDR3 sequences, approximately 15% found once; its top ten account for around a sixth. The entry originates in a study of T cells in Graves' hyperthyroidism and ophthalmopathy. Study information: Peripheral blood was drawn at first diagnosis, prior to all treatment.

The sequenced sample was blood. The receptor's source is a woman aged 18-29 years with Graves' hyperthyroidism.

CDR3 in DNA: TGTGCCACCAGCAGAGAGAGAATCTCCTACGAGCAGTACTTC. Translating it yields CATSRERISYEQYF. The J gene is TRBJ2-7, the V gene TRBV15; D uncertain. From germline, CDR1 is LNHNV and CDR2 YYDKDF (reference sequence). CDR3 length equals 14 residues. V was clipped by 0 bases and J by 0 bases, with 6 bases between them.